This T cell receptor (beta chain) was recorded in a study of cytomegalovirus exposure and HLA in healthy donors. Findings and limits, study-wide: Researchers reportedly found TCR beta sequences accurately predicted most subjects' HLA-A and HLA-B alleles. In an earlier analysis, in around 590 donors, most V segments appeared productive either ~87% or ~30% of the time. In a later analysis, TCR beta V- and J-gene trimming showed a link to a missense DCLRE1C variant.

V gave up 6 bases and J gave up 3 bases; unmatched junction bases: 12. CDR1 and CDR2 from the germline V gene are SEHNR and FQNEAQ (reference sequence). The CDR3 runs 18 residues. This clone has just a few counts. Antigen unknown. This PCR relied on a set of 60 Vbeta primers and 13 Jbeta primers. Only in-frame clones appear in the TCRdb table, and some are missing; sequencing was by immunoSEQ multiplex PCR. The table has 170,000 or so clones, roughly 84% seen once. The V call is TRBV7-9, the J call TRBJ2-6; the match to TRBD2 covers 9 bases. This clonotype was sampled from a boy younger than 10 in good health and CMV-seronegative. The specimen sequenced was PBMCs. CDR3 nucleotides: TGTGCCAGCAGAGCCGGCGATAGCGGGAGAGGTGGGGCCAACGTCCTGACTTTC. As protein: CASRAGDSGRGGANVLTF.